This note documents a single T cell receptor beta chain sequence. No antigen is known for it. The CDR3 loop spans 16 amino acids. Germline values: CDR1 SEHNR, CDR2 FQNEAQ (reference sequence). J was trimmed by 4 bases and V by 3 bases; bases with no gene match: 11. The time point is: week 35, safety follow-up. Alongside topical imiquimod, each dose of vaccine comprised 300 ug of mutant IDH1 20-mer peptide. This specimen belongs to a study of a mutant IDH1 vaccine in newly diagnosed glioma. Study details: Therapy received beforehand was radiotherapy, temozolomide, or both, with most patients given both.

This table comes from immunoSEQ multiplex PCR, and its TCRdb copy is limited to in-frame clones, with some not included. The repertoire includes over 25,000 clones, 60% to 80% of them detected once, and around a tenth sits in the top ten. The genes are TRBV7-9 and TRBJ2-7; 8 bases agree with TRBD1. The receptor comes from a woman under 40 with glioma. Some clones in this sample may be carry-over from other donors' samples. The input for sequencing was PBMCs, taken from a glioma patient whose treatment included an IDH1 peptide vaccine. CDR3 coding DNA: TGTGCCAGCAGCTTCATCACCGCAGGGGGCGGGTACGAGCAGTACTTC. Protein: CASSFITAGGGYEQYF.